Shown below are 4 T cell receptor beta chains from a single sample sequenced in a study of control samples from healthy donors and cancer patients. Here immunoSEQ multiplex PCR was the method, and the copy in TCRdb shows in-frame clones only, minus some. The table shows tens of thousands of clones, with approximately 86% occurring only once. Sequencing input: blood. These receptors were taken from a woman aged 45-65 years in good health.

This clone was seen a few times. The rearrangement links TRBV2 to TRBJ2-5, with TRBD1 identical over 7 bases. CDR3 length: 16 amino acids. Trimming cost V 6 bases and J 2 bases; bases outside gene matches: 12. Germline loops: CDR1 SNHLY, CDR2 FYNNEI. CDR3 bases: TGTGCCAGCAGCGACCCCGGGACAGCGGTACAAGAGACCCAGTACTTC. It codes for CASSDPGTAVQETQYF.

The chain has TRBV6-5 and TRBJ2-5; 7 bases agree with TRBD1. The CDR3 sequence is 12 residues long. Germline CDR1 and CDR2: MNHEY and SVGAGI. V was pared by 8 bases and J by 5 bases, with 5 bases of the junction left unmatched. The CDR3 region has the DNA TGTGCCAGCTCCGAACAGGGGGAGACCCAGTACTTC. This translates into CASSEQGETQYF.

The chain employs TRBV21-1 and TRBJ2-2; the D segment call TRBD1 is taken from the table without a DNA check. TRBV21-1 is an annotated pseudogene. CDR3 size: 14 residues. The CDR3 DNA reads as TGTGCCAGCAGCGGCAGGGGGTACACCGGGGAGCTGTTTTTT. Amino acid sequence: CASSGRGYTGELFF.

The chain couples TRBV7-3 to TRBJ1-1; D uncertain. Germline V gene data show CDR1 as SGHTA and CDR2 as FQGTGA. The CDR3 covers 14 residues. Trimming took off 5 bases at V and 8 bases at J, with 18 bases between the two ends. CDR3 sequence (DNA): TGTGCCAGCAGCCTTAGCCCCCCCCAATCGGAAGCTTTCTTT. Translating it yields CASSLSPPQSEAFF.